The rows below give T cell receptor beta chains drawn from one sample of a study of shared clonotypes between healthy human individuals. Using immunoSEQ multiplex PCR, the repertoire was profiled, and TCRdb retains in-frame clones only, with some absent. The sample records more than 1 million clones, about 80% being singletons. Sequenced material: memory CD4+ T cells from PBMCs. The receptors originated from a man younger than 30 in good health. Some clones in this sample may be carry-over from other donors' samples. Both conserved end residues are part of each CDR3. Each record gives: V gene, D gene, clone size, J gene, CDR3 protein, CDR3 DNA. The D gene is left open where the match is weak. Part of the rows lack a size; the others show once, few, many or a class for expanded clones.

V gene: TRBV2; D gene: .; clone size: few; J gene: TRBJ2-6; CDR3 protein: CASSEDHLSGANVLTF; CDR3 DNA: TGTGCCAGCAGTGAAGACCATCTTTCTGGGGCCAACGTCCTGACTTTC
V gene: TRBV28; D gene: TRBD2; clone size: .; J gene: TRBJ2-7; CDR3 protein: CASSLAGVAYEQYF; CDR3 DNA: TGTGCCAGCAGCTTAGCGGGAGTCGCCTACGAGCAGTACTTC
V gene: TRBV6-5; D gene: TRBD2; clone size: .; J gene: TRBJ2-5; CDR3 protein: CASRLAGQETQYF; CDR3 DNA: TGTGCCAGCAGACTAGCGGGCCAAGAGACCCAGTACTTC
V gene: TRBV6-1; D gene: TRBD1; clone size: .; J gene: TRBJ2-7; CDR3 protein: CASSADRGFTYEQYF; CDR3 DNA: TGTGCCAGCAGTGCGGACAGGGGGTTTACCTACGAGCAGTACTTC
V gene: TRBV28; D gene: .; clone size: .; J gene: TRBJ2-7; CDR3 protein: CASKAGGADYEQYF; CDR3 DNA: TGTGCCAGCAAAGCCGGCGGGGCCGACTACGAGCAGTACTTC
V gene: TRBV5-1; D gene: .; clone size: .; J gene: TRBJ2-7; CDR3 protein: CASRGDGGQKGEQYF; CDR3 DNA: TGCGCCAGCAGAGGGGATGGGGGGCAGAAGGGCGAGCAGTACTTC
V gene: TRBV5-5; D gene: TRBD1; clone size: .; J gene: TRBJ2-7; CDR3 protein: CASSSGTGFNEQYF; CDR3 DNA: TGTGCCAGCAGCTCAGGGACAGGGTTTAACGAGCAGTACTTC
V gene: TRBV27; D gene: TRBD2; clone size: .; J gene: TRBJ2-7; CDR3 protein: CASSSLAGGRYEQYF; CDR3 DNA: TGTGCCAGCAGTTCACTAGCGGGAGGCCGCTACGAGCAGTACTTC
V gene: TRBV7-6; D gene: .; clone size: many; J gene: TRBJ2-1; CDR3 protein: CASSLRGMRGSSYNEQFF; CDR3 DNA: TGTGCCAGCAGCTTAAGGGGGATGCGGGGGAGCTCCTACAATGAGCAGTTCTTC
V gene: TRBV18; D gene: TRBD1; clone size: once; J gene: TRBJ2-4; CDR3 protein: CASSPGTGKNIQYF; CDR3 DNA: TGTGCCAGCTCACCCGGGACAGGGAAAAACATTCAGTACTTC
V gene: TRBV6-5; D gene: TRBD1; clone size: .; J gene: TRBJ2-7; CDR3 protein: CASSPPGQGKQQYF; CDR3 DNA: TGTGCCAGCAGTCCACCGGGACAGGGGAAACAGCAGTACTTC
V gene: TRBV30; D gene: .; clone size: .; J gene: TRBJ1-1; CDR3 protein: CAWSAPRGANTEAFF; CDR3 DNA: TGTGCCTGGAGTGCCCCTCGGGGCGCGAACACTGAAGCTTTCTTT
V gene: TRBV29-1; D gene: .; clone size: .; J gene: TRBJ2-3; CDR3 protein: CSVEEPGPEIYTQYF; CDR3 DNA: TGCAGCGTTGAAGAGCCGGGCCCCGAGATTTATACGCAGTATTTT
V gene: TRBV30; D gene: .; clone size: .; J gene: TRBJ1-1; CDR3 protein: CAWSRDRDTEAFF; CDR3 DNA: TGTGCCTGGAGCAGGGATCGGGACACTGAAGCTTTCTTT
V gene: TRBV7-2; D gene: .; clone size: .; J gene: TRBJ1-2; CDR3 protein: CASSLVGVIRGYTF; CDR3 DNA: TGTGCCAGCAGCTTAGTTGGAGTAATCCGGGGCTACACCTTC
V gene: TRBV28; D gene: .; clone size: .; J gene: TRBJ2-1; CDR3 protein: CASSLAGPTHNEQFF; CDR3 DNA: TGTGCCAGCAGTTTGGCCGGGCCTACACACAATGAGCAGTTCTTC
V gene: TRBV7-3; D gene: TRBD2; clone size: .; J gene: TRBJ2-1; CDR3 protein: CASSKYSGRGYNEQFF; CDR3 DNA: TGTGCCAGCAGCAAATATAGCGGGAGGGGCTACAATGAGCAGTTCTTC
V gene: TRBV5-1; D gene: TRBD1; clone size: .; J gene: TRBJ2-1; CDR3 protein: CASSTGGNDEQFF; CDR3 DNA: TGCGCCAGCAGCACAGGGGGTAACGATGAGCAGTTCTTC
V gene: TRBV25-1; D gene: TRBD2; clone size: .; J gene: TRBJ2-1; CDR3 protein: CASSDTGTSDEQFF; CDR3 DNA: TGTGCCAGCAGTGATACCGGGACTAGCGATGAGCAGTTCTTC
V gene: TRBV7-9; D gene: TRBD2; clone size: .; J gene: TRBJ2-7; CDR3 protein: CASSPFSGRADEQYF; CDR3 DNA: TGTGCCAGCAGCCCATTTAGCGGGAGGGCTGACGAGCAGTACTTC
V gene: TRBV28; D gene: .; clone size: .; J gene: TRBJ1-2; CDR3 protein: CASSSSGRTPFGYTF; CDR3 DNA: TGTGCCAGCAGCTCGTCGGGACGGACGCCCTTTGGCTACACCTTC
V gene: TRBV7-9; D gene: TRBD2; clone size: .; J gene: TRBJ2-2; CDR3 protein: CASSNPGLAGAEELFF; CDR3 DNA: TGTGCCAGCAGCAACCCGGGACTAGCGGGAGCGGAGGAGCTGTTTTTT
V gene: TRBV7-9; D gene: TRBD1; clone size: .; J gene: TRBJ2-7; CDR3 protein: CASSTDRGTDEQYF; CDR3 DNA: TGTGCCAGCAGCACGGACAGGGGGACCGACGAGCAGTACTTC
V gene: TRBV10-1; D gene: .; clone size: .; J gene: TRBJ2-2; CDR3 protein: CASGTRTTGELFF; CDR3 DNA: TGCGCCAGCGGAACTAGAACCACCGGGGAGCTGTTTTTT
V gene: TRBV19; D gene: TRBD2; clone size: .; J gene: TRBJ2-3; CDR3 protein: CASNTQLAAVNTQYF; CDR3 DNA: TGTGCCAGTAATACCCAACTAGCGGCGGTGAATACGCAGTATTTT
V gene: TRBV7-9; D gene: .; clone size: .; J gene: TRBJ1-2; CDR3 protein: CASSLITGYGYTF; CDR3 DNA: TGTGCCAGCAGCTTAATTACAGGCTATGGCTACACCTTC
V gene: TRBV5-8; D gene: .; clone size: once; J gene: TRBJ2-2; CDR3 protein: CASSLSGRNTGELFF; CDR3 DNA: TGTGCCAGCAGCCTGAGCGGTAGGAACACCGGGGAGCTGTTTTTT
V gene: TRBV19; D gene: .; clone size: .; J gene: TRBJ2-2; CDR3 protein: CASSGFQENTGELFF; CDR3 DNA: TGTGCCAGTAGTGGGTTTCAAGAAAACACCGGGGAGCTGTTTTTT
V gene: TRBV6-5; D gene: .; clone size: .; J gene: TRBJ2-6; CDR3 protein: CASRQSGANVLTF; CDR3 DNA: TGTGCCAGCCGACAGTCCGGGGCCAACGTCCTGACTTTC
V gene: TRBV4-1; D gene: .; clone size: .; J gene: TRBJ1-1; CDR3 protein: CASSQDRGPGLLNTEAFF; CDR3 DNA: TGCGCCAGCAGCCAAGACAGAGGTCCGGGACTGCTGAACACTGAAGCTTTCTTT
V gene: TRBV25-1; D gene: .; clone size: .; J gene: TRBJ2-7; CDR3 protein: CASSVAGQTYEQYF; CDR3 DNA: TGTGCCAGCAGTGTAGCCGGACAAACCTACGAGCAGTACTTC
V gene: TRBV4-1; D gene: .; clone size: .; J gene: TRBJ1-2; CDR3 protein: CASVAGPPNYGYTF; CDR3 DNA: TGCGCCAGCGTGGCAGGGCCCCCTAACTATGGCTACACCTTC
V gene: TRBV6-5; D gene: .; clone size: .; J gene: TRBJ1-2; CDR3 protein: CASSYSGRALWDGYTF; CDR3 DNA: TGTGCCAGCAGTTACTCAGGCAGGGCCCTTTGGGATGGCTACACCTTC
V gene: TRBV7-8; D gene: TRBD2; clone size: .; J gene: TRBJ2-7; CDR3 protein: CASSRGTSGSYEQYF; CDR3 DNA: TGTGCCAGCAGCCGGGGGACTAGCGGCTCCTACGAGCAGTACTTC
V gene: TRBV5-1; D gene: .; clone size: few; J gene: TRBJ2-1; CDR3 protein: CASSPGTLGGSEQFF; CDR3 DNA: TGCGCCAGCAGCCCCGGGACATTGGGGGGAAGTGAGCAGTTCTTC
V gene: TRBV5-1; D gene: .; clone size: .; J gene: TRBJ1-4; CDR3 protein: CASSLLGASEKLFF; CDR3 DNA: TGCGCCAGCAGCTTGCTAGGGGCGAGTGAAAAACTGTTTTTT
V gene: TRBV11-2; D gene: .; clone size: .; J gene: TRBJ1-1; CDR3 protein: CASSPRRQVTEAFF; CDR3 DNA: TGTGCCAGCAGCCCCCGACGGCAAGTCACTGAAGCTTTCTTT
V gene: TRBV10-2; D gene: .; clone size: .; J gene: TRBJ1-5; CDR3 protein: CASSPATENQPQHF; CDR3 DNA: TGCGCCAGCAGTCCGGCCACAGAAAATCAGCCCCAGCATTTT
V gene: TRBV2; D gene: .; clone size: .; J gene: TRBJ2-7; CDR3 protein: CASSAARQYF; CDR3 DNA: TGTGCCAGCAGTGCGGCAAGGCAGTACTTC
V gene: TRBV5-1; D gene: .; clone size: .; J gene: TRBJ1-1; CDR3 protein: CASSGGGQNTEAFF; CDR3 DNA: TGCGCCAGCAGCGGCGGGGGACAGAACACTGAAGCTTTCTTT
V gene: TRBV6-1; D gene: .; clone size: .; J gene: TRBJ1-4; CDR3 protein: CASSERDGGVKLFF; CDR3 DNA: TGTGCCAGCAGTGAAAGGGACGGTGGGGTAAAACTGTTTTTT
V gene: TRBV15; D gene: TRBD2; clone size: .; J gene: TRBJ2-4; CDR3 protein: CATSRAASGRNIQYF; CDR3 DNA: TGTGCCACCAGCAGAGCGGCTAGCGGGAGGAACATTCAGTACTTC
V gene: TRBV4-1; D gene: TRBD2; clone size: .; J gene: TRBJ2-7; CDR3 protein: CASGLATESSYEQYF; CDR3 DNA: TGCGCCAGCGGACTAGCCACTGAAAGCTCCTACGAGCAGTACTTC
V gene: TRBV2; D gene: .; clone size: .; J gene: TRBJ2-3; CDR3 protein: CASSPGIMSTDTQYF; CDR3 DNA: TGTGCCAGCAGCCCGGGTATCATGAGCACAGATACGCAGTATTTT
V gene: TRBV21-1; D gene: .; clone size: .; J gene: TRBJ1-1; CDR3 protein: CASSKAGPQGRGTEAFF; CDR3 DNA: TGTGCCAGCAGCAAAGCGGGCCCCCAGGGGCGGGGAACTGAAGCTTTCTTT
V gene: TRBV29-1; D gene: .; clone size: .; J gene: TRBJ2-7; CDR3 protein: CSVRGSYEQYF; CDR3 DNA: TGCAGCGTTAGGGGCTCCTACGAGCAGTACTTC
V gene: TRBV5-1; D gene: TRBD2; clone size: .; J gene: TRBJ2-2; CDR3 protein: CASSPRLAENTGELFF; CDR3 DNA: TGCGCCAGCAGCCCAAGACTAGCGGAGAACACCGGGGAGCTGTTTTTT
V gene: TRBV6-1; D gene: .; clone size: .; J gene: TRBJ2-1; CDR3 protein: CASSGRQGRSYNEQFF; CDR3 DNA: TGTGCCAGCAGTGGACGTCAGGGACGCTCCTACAATGAGCAGTTCTTC
V gene: TRBV5-6; D gene: .; clone size: .; J gene: TRBJ2-3; CDR3 protein: CASSQLVTTGKDTQYF; CDR3 DNA: TGTGCCAGCAGCCAACTTGTTACAACAGGAAAGGATACGCAGTATTTT
V gene: TRBV29-1; D gene: TRBD2; clone size: .; J gene: TRBJ2-1; CDR3 protein: CCVGRGVVGEQFF; CDR3 DNA: TGCTGCGTTGGGCGGGGGGTGGTCGGTGAGCAGTTCTTC
V gene: TRBV14; D gene: .; clone size: few; J gene: TRBJ2-2; CDR3 protein: CASSQGALRGSTGELFF; CDR3 DNA: TGTGCCAGCAGCCAAGGGGCACTGCGCGGGTCCACCGGGGAGCTGTTTTTT
V gene: TRBV5-1; D gene: TRBD1; clone size: few; J gene: TRBJ2-2; CDR3 protein: CASSSDRGLVTGELFF; CDR3 DNA: TGCGCCAGCAGCTCTGACAGGGGGCTTGTCACCGGGGAGCTGTTTTTT
V gene: TRBV2; D gene: .; clone size: .; J gene: TRBJ1-2; CDR3 protein: CASSDPSSYGYTF; CDR3 DNA: TGTGCCAGCAGTGATCCCAGTTCTTATGGCTACACCTTC
V gene: TRBV29-1; D gene: .; clone size: .; J gene: TRBJ2-1; CDR3 protein: CSVANYEQFF; CDR3 DNA: TGCAGCGTTGCTAACTATGAGCAGTTCTTC